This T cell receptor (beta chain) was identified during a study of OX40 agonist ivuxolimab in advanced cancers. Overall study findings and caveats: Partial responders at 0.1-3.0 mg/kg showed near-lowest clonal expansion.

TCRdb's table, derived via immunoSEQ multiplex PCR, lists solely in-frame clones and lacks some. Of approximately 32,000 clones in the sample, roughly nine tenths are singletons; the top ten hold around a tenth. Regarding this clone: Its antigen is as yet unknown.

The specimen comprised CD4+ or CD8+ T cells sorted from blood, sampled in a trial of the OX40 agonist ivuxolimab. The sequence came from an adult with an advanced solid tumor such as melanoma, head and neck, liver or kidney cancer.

DNA of the CDR3: TGCGCCAGCAGCTTGGGGGCCTTGACAGATACGCAGTATTTT. Translation: CASSLGALTDTQYF. The chain has TRBV5-1 and TRBJ2-3; D remains ambiguous. CDR1 and CDR2 from the germline V gene are SGHRS and YFSETQ. The V end was cut by 0 bases, the J end by 3 bases, with 8 bases between. CDR3 length: 14 residues.